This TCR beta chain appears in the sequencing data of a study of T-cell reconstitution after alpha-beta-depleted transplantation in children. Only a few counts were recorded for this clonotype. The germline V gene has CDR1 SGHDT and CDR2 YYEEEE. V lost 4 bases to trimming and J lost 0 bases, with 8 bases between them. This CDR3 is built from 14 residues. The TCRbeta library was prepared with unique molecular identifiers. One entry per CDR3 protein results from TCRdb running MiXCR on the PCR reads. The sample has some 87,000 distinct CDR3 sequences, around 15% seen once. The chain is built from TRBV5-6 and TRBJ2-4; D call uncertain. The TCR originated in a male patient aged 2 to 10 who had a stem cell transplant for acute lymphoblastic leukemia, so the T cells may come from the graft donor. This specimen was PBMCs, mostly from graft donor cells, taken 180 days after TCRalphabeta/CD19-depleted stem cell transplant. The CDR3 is CASSPALAKNIQYF. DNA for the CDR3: TGTGCCAGCAGCCCTGCCCTAGCCAAAAACATTCAGTACTTC.